A selection of T cell receptor beta chains follows, all from one sample in a study of PD-L1 blockade in urothelial cancer. Here immunoSEQ multiplex PCR was the method, and the copy in TCRdb shows in-frame clones only, minus some. The sample consists of about 73,000 clones, around nine tenths of them appearing once. The sample consisted of PBMCs, taken around atezolizumab (anti-PD-L1) treatment. The receptors were sampled from a man aged 55 to 70 with urothelial cancer. The CDR3 runs from the conserved cysteine through the conserved F or W. D genes are given only for firm matches. Not every row has a clone size; where given, it reads once, few, many or a size class.

>.|TRBD1|TRBJ2-2|TRBV6-5
CASSWDRAKELFF
TGTGCCAGCAGCTGGGACAGGGCTAAGGAGCTGTTTTTT
>.|TRBD1|TRBJ2-7|TRBV6-5
CASSYSGQGAFEQYF
TGTGCCAGCAGTTACTCGGGACAGGGGGCGTTCGAGCAGTACTTC
>once|.|TRBJ1-4|TRBV15
CATSSTGGTTNEKLFF
TGTGCCACCAGCAGCACGGGGGGTACAACTAATGAAAAACTGTTTTTT
>.|.|TRBJ2-7|TRBV5-8
CASSFGSSYEQYF
TGTGCCAGCAGCTTCGGTTCGTCCTACGAGCAGTACTTC
>few|.|TRBJ1-5|TRBV16
CASSGALYSNQPQHF
TGTGCCAGCAGCGGGGCCTTGTATAGCAATCAGCCCCAGCATTTT
>.|.|TRBJ2-7|TRBV11-2
CASSLGRGTGTYEQYF
TGTGCCAGCAGCTTAGGCAGAGGGACTGGTACCTACGAGCAGTACTTC
>.|.|TRBJ2-1|TRBV5-8
CASSLGRTVYNEQFF
TGTGCCAGCAGCTTAGGGAGAACGGTGTACAATGAGCAGTTCTTC
>.|TRBD1|TRBJ1-2|TRBV18
CASSPGTGNSGYTF
TGTGCCAGCTCACCTGGGACAGGGAATTCTGGCTACACCTTC
>.|.|TRBJ1-1|TRBV11-2
CASSLVRGYTEAFF
TGTGCCAGCAGCTTAGTAAGGGGTTACACTGAAGCTTTCTTT
>.|.|TRBJ2-3|TRBV10-3
CAISDSNTQYF
TGTGCCATCAGCGACAGTAATACGCAGTATTTT
>.|TRBD2|TRBJ2-3|TRBV5-1
CASSSSAGGASTDTQYF
TGCGCCAGCAGCTCCAGCGCGGGGGGCGCCAGCACAGATACGCAGTATTTT
>once|.|TRBJ2-1|TRBV10-3
CAIREDSTYNEQFF
TGTGCCATCAGGGAGGATAGTACCTACAATGAGCAGTTCTTC
>.|.|TRBJ2-2|TRBV4-1
CASSPGLLTGELFF
TGCGCCAGCAGCCCCGGTCTTCTCACCGGGGAGCTGTTTTTT
>.|TRBD2|TRBJ2-3|TRBV6-5
CASSYKRGLTDTQYF
TGTGCCAGCAGTTACAAGCGGGGGCTCACAGATACGCAGTATTTT
>.|.|TRBJ1-6|TRBV15
CATRGGGYLSPLHF
TGTGCCACCAGGGGAGGAGGGTACCTCTCACCCCTCCACTTT
>.|.|TRBJ2-2|TRBV19
CASSIELASGGELFF
TGTGCCAGTAGTATAGAACTAGCCTCGGGCGGGGAGCTGTTTTTT
>.|.|TRBJ2-2|TRBV27
CASSITTGELFF
TGTGCCAGCAGTATCACAACCGGGGAGCTGTTTTTT
>.|TRBD1|TRBJ2-5|TRBV6-5
CASSYRNRGLKETQYF
TGTGCCAGCAGTTACCGGAACAGGGGGTTGAAAGAGACCCAGTACTTC
>.|TRBD1|TRBJ1-2|TRBV19
CASSPSGTGGNSGYTF
TGTGCCAGTAGTCCCTCCGGGACAGGGGGTAATTCTGGCTACACCTTC
>.|.|TRBJ2-5|TRBV9
CASSVGSGVQETQYF
TGTGCCAGCAGCGTAGGTTCGGGGGTCCAAGAGACCCAGTACTTC
>.|.|TRBJ2-5|TRBV14
CASSQDVGGETQYF
TGTGCCAGCAGCCAAGATGTGGGGGGAGAGACCCAGTACTTC
>once|.|TRBJ2-1|TRBV28
CASRSGLFNEQFF
TGTGCCAGCAGGTCGGGACTTTTCAATGAGCAGTTCTTC
>once|.|TRBJ2-3|TRBV5-1
CASSLRSGLRTDTQYF
TGCGCCAGCAGCTTGAGATCAGGGCTCAGGACAGATACGCAGTATTTT
>.|.|TRBJ2-7|TRBV6-5
CASRGLSSYEQYF
TGTGCCAGCAGGGGGCTTAGCTCCTACGAGCAGTACTTC
>once|TRBD2|TRBJ2-5|TRBV5-1
CASSPTAGQETQYF
TGCGCCAGCAGCCCGACAGCGGGGCAAGAGACCCAGTACTTC
>.|TRBD1|TRBJ1-5|TRBV19
CASKNIRDRENQPQHF
TGTGCCAGTAAGAACATAAGGGACAGAGAGAATCAGCCCCAGCATTTT
>.|.|TRBJ2-7|TRBV27
CATKSSTYEQYF
TGTGCCACCAAGAGTTCTACGTACGAGCAGTACTTC
>.|.|TRBJ1-1|TRBV11-2
CASSQGLKTEAFF
TGTGCCAGCAGCCAGGGCCTTAAGACTGAAGCTTTCTTT
>few|.|TRBJ1-3|TRBV18
CASSEGNTIYF
TGTGCCAGCTCAGAGGGAAACACCATATATTTT
>.|TRBD1|TRBJ1-1|TRBV30
CAWSVGGQGKAFF
TGTGCCTGGAGTGTGGGGGGACAGGGGAAAGCTTTCTTT
>.|.|TRBJ1-4|TRBV15
CATSRDREGKLFF
TGTGCCACCAGCAGAGATAGGGAGGGAAAACTGTTTTTT
>.|.|TRBJ2-6|TRBV30
CAWSRDSAGANVLTF
TGTGCCTGGAGCCGAGACAGCGCTGGGGCCAACGTCCTGACTTTC
>.|TRBD2|TRBJ2-1|TRBV29-1
CSASPGLANNEQFF
TGCAGCGCAAGTCCGGGACTAGCAAACAATGAGCAGTTCTTC
>.|TRBD1|TRBJ2-1|TRBV4-3
CASSTQGDSYNEQFF
TGCGCCAGCAGCACACAGGGGGACTCCTACAATGAGCAGTTCTTC
>.|.|TRBJ2-6|TRBV10-3
CAISEPRRGTGANVLTF
TGTGCCATCAGTGAGCCCCGCCGAGGGACTGGGGCCAACGTCCTGACTTTC
>.|TRBD1|TRBJ1-3|TRBV7-2
CASSPRTGPGNTIYF
TGTGCCAGCAGCCCGCGGACAGGTCCCGGAAACACCATATATTTT
>.|TRBD1|TRBJ1-3|TRBV11-2
CASSLGQATGNTIYF
TGTGCCAGCAGCCTCGGACAGGCGACTGGAAACACCATATATTTT
>.|TRBD1|TRBJ1-2|TRBV19
CASSDRVIRGYGYTF
TGTGCCAGCTCCGACAGGGTAATACGGGGATATGGCTACACCTTC
>.|TRBD1|TRBJ1-2|TRBV5-1
CASSLDRGGVNGYTF
TGCGCCAGCAGCTTGGACAGGGGAGGAGTGAATGGCTACACCTTC
>.|.|TRBJ1-2|TRBV21-1
CASSKRNYRGPGGYTF
TGTGCCAGCAGCAAGCGGAACTACAGGGGTCCGGGAGGCTACACCTTC
>.|TRBD2|TRBJ2-5|TRBV11-2
CASSPPGTSGETQYF
TGTGCCAGCAGCCCGCCCGGGACTAGCGGGGAGACCCAGTACTTC
>.|TRBD1|TRBJ1-3|TRBV11-2
CASSARPGQGASGNTIYF
TGTGCCAGCAGCGCTCGACCTGGACAGGGGGCATCTGGAAACACCATATATTTT
>.|TRBD2|TRBJ2-7|TRBV7-7
CASSWREGLYEQYF
TGTGCCAGCAGCTGGCGGGAGGGCCTTTACGAGCAGTACTTC
>.|TRBD1|TRBJ2-1|TRBV7-6
CASSYGGGTGGAEQFF
TGTGCCAGCAGCTATGGGGGAGGGACAGGGGGCGCTGAGCAGTTCTTC
>.|TRBD2|TRBJ2-5|TRBV19
CASSLSGGLLKQETQYF
TGTGCCAGTAGCCTTTCCGGGGGACTACTAAAGCAAGAGACCCAGTACTTC
>.|.|TRBJ2-5|TRBV6-1
CASSEGGARETQYF
TGTGCCAGCAGTGAAGGCGGGGCCCGGGAGACCCAGTACTTC
>.|TRBD2|TRBJ2-3|TRBV5-1
CASSLGLAGPDTQYF
TGCGCCAGCAGCTTGGGATTAGCGGGGCCCGATACGCAGTATTTT
>.|.|TRBJ1-1|TRBV6-1
CARKLENTEAFF
TGTGCCAGAAAATTAGAGAACACTGAAGCTTTCTTT
>.|.|TRBJ1-1|TRBV18
CASSPAQVNTEAFF
TGTGCCAGCTCACCGGCTCAGGTTAACACTGAAGCTTTCTTT
>.|TRBD1|TRBJ2-1|TRBV13
CASSLRQGAKVEQFF
TGTGCCAGCAGCCTACGACAGGGGGCGAAGGTTGAGCAGTTCTTC
>few|.|TRBJ1-2|TRBV2
CASSEAAVPYGYTF
TGTGCCAGCAGTGAAGCGGCGGTTCCCTATGGCTACACCTTC
>.|.|TRBJ1-4|TRBV5-1
CASSLGSTGINEKLFF
TGCGCCAGCAGCTTGGGAAGCACAGGCATTAATGAAAAACTGTTTTTT
>.|TRBD2|TRBJ2-5|TRBV2
CASSNTPLGAGGQKTQYF
TGTGCCAGCAGCAACACCCCCCTCGGAGCGGGGGGCCAGAAGACCCAGTACTTC
>.|.|TRBJ2-7|TRBV2
CASSPQYSYEQYF
TGTGCCAGCAGTCCACAGTACTCCTACGAGCAGTACTTC
>.|.|TRBJ2-1|TRBV18
CASSPPSPRNNEQFF
TGTGCCAGCTCACCACCCTCGCCTAGAAACAATGAGCAGTTCTTC
>.|TRBD1|TRBJ2-7|TRBV6-6
CASSRGTGIVGQYF
TGTGCCAGCTCCCGGGGGACAGGGATAGTAGGGCAGTACTTC
>.|.|TRBJ2-7|TRBV14
CASSQDRVMHAYEQYF
TGTGCCAGCAGCCAAGACAGGGTTATGCATGCCTACGAGCAGTACTTC
>.|.|TRBJ1-3|TRBV5-1
CASSLAGDSGNTIYF
TGCGCCAGCAGCTTGGCCGGAGACTCTGGAAACACCATATATTTT
>.|TRBD1|TRBJ2-5|TRBV29-1
CSVGRGRETQYF
TGCAGCGTAGGCAGGGGGCGAGAGACCCAGTACTTC